The 21 T cell receptor beta chains below all came from one sample that was sequenced in a study of blood T cell repertoires in COVID-19. Sequencing used immunoSEQ multiplex PCR; TCRdb keeps in-frame clones, though not all of them. The profile shows some 330,000 clones, around 92% of them singletons. The specimen was peripheral blood. These receptors all stem from a woman in her thirties with COVID-19, enrolled during active disease.

This clone was observed a few times. The rearrangement uses TRBV29-1 and TRBJ1-1; D unresolved. CDR1 is SQVTM, CDR2 ANQGSEA, per germline. This CDR3 is built from 11 residues. The ends were cut back, 7 bases at V and 4 bases at J, with 10 bases in the middle. This chain's CDR3 is CSAKDITEAFF. Written as DNA, the CDR3 is TGCAGCGCTAAAGACATCACTGAAGCTTTCTTT.

The chain carries TRBV12-3 or TRBV12-4 and TRBJ1-1, with D unclear. Trimming removed 6 bases from V and 1 base from J, with 3 bases in between. This CDR3 has 11 amino acids. The CDR3 sequence is CASRRNTEAFF. CDR3 sequence (DNA): TGTGCCAGCAGGCGGAACACTGAAGCTTTCTTT.

The chain is built from TRBV20-1 and TRBJ1-3; no reliable D call. The CDR3 is 14 amino acids. Germline values: CDR1 DFQATT, CDR2 SNEGSKA (reference sequence). V dropped 3 bases and J dropped 6 bases, with 15 bases sitting between them. The CDR3 spells CSASHPGNLNTIYF. The CDR3 region has the DNA TGCAGTGCTAGTCACCCAGGAAATTTAAACACCATATATTTT.

The chain uses TRBV5-5 and TRBJ1-1; 7 bases fit TRBD1. Germline loops: CDR1 SGHKS, CDR2 YYEKEE (reference sequence). J gave up 8 bases and V 2 bases, and 21 bases lay outside the gene matches. This CDR3 spans 18 amino acids. The DNA for the CDR3 is TGTGCCAGCAGCTTCGAGCCTGATGGCGGGACAGCCGAGGCAGAAGCTTTCTTT. It is translated as CASSFEPDGGTAEAEAFF.

This rearrangement joins TRBV2 to TRBJ1-4; D gene ambiguous. Germline CDR1 and CDR2: SNHLY and FYNNEI. V dropped 6 bases and J dropped 4 bases, with 21 bases sitting between them. The CDR3 consists of 17 residues. The CDR3 DNA is TGTGCCAGCAGACAAACCCCACAGTGGGCCTTTAATGAAAAACTGTTTTTT. It is translated as CASRQTPQWAFNEKLFF.

The J gene is TRBJ1-2, the V gene TRBV18; TRBD1 matches at 7 bases. Germline CDR1 is KGHSH and CDR2 is LQKENI. The CDR3 is made up of 13 amino acids. With 7 bases clipped from V and 7 bases from J, the junction kept 9 bases outside the gene matches. For the CDR3, the DNA is TGTGCCAGCTTAAGAGGACAGGCTGGTGGCTACACCTTC. The encoded protein is CASLRGQAGGYTF.

The chain employs TRBV15 and TRBJ2-5, with 8 nucleotides matching TRBD1. V was pared by 0 bases and J by 6 bases, with 12 bases of the junction left unmatched. This CDR3 comprises 17 residues. CDR1 LNHNV and CDR2 YYDKDF come from the germline V gene (reference sequence). CDR3 loop: CATSRDSGPGGRKTQYF. The CDR3 coding sequence is TGTGCCACCAGCAGAGATTCCGGCCCAGGGGGCAGGAAGACCCAGTACTTC.

Comment on this clone: A junction boundary mismatches the germline segment, possibly from a read error. The chain recombines TRBV10-2 with TRBJ1-2; 7 bases map to TRBD1. Germline V lookup: CDR1 WSHSY, CDR2 SAAADI. The CDR3 has 13 amino acids. The CDR3: CTSRGDRGYGYTF. CDR3 coding DNA: TGCACCAGCAGAGGGGACAGAGGCTATGGCTACACCTTC.

V and J are TRBV12-3 or TRBV12-4 and TRBJ1-5, with 7 bases fitting TRBD1. The CDR3 loop spans 13 amino acids. V dropped 10 bases and J dropped 0; count of bases not matched to a gene: 3. CDR3 bases: TGTGCCATAAGACAGGGTAGCAATCAGCCCCAGCATTTT. As protein: CAIRQGSNQPQHF.

This sequence joins TRBV5-1 and TRBJ2-5; TRBD1 is a possible D gene (6 bases). Germline values: CDR1 SGHRS, CDR2 YFSETQ. Trimming cost V 4 bases and J 2 bases, with 12 bases left between them. This CDR3 has 14 amino acids. CDR3 region: CASSTGTMQETQYF. The CDR3 nucleotides are TGCGCCAGCAGCACCGGGACAATGCAAGAGACCCAGTACTTC.

The rearrangement joins TRBV7-2 to TRBJ1-1; D call uncertain. Germline loops: CDR1 SGHTA, CDR2 FQGNSA. Between the trimmed V and J ends, which lost 1 base and 1 base, there was a span of 10 bases. The CDR3 spans 15 residues. This chain's CDR3 is CASSLVAQSNTEAFF. The DNA for the CDR3 is TGTGCCAGCAGCTTAGTGGCACAGTCGAACACTGAAGCTTTCTTT. The whole variable domain, remainder taken from reference TRBV7-2 and TRBJ1-1, is GAGVSQSPSNKVTEKGKDVELRCDPISGHTALYWYRQSLGQGLEFLIYFQGNSAPDKSGLPSDRFSAERTGGSVSTLTIQRTQQEDSAVYLCASSLVAQSNTEAFFGQGTRLTVV.

The chain links TRBV7-2 to TRBJ1-3; possible D gene TRBD1, 5 bases. The V gene's germline CDR1 is SGHTA and CDR2 FQGNSA. With 5 bases removed from V and 0 bases from J, the gap between germline ends came to 8 bases. The CDR3 length is 14 residues. CDR3 in DNA: TGTGCCAGCAGCGGGGGGATCTCTGGAAACACCATATATTTT. Its translation is CASSGGISGNTIYF.

The gene calls are TRBV2 and TRBJ1-1; 8 nucleotides align to TRBD1. Trimming at V came to 5 bases and at J to 6 bases, leaving 5 bases not matched to a gene. The CDR3 is 13 residues long. Germline loops: CDR1 SNHLY, CDR2 FYNNEI. CDR3 amino acids: CASSLETGAEAFF. CDR3 bases: TGTGCCAGCAGTCTCGAGACAGGGGCTGAAGCTTTCTTT.

The chain recombines TRBV3-1 (or the pseudogene TRBV3-2) with TRBJ1-1; 11 nucleotides agree with TRBD1. The CDR3 consists of 17 residues. The junction had 4 bases not matched to a gene; V was cut back by 1 base and J by 0 bases. Germline V gene data show CDR1 as LGHDT and CDR2 as YNNKEL (reference sequence). DNA of the CDR3: TGTGCCAGCAGCCAAGCAAGGACAGGGGGCGTGAACACTGAAGCTTTCTTT. Protein sequence: CASSQARTGGVNTEAFF.

Only one count was recorded for this clone. The chain recombines TRBV11-2 with TRBJ2-7, with TRBD2 matching over 10 bases. The CDR3 totals 13 residues. Germline V gives CDR1 SGHAT, CDR2 FQNNGV. With V trimmed by 8 bases and J by 5 bases, 6 bases remained unmatched. The CDR3 bases are TGTGCCAGCGTTAAACTAGCGGGGAACGAGCAGTACTTC. Amino acid sequence: CASVKLAGNEQYF.

The CDR3 DNA reads TGTGCCAGCAGTTACTCGGCGGGGGGTAGGACTGAAGCTTTCTTT. Its translation is CASSYSAGGRTEAFF. V gene TRBV6-5 combines with J gene TRBJ1-1; possible D gene TRBD1, 5 bases. The CDR3 loop spans 15 amino acids. The V end was cut by 0 bases, the J end by 5 bases, with 13 bases between. CDR1 and CDR2 from the germline V gene are MNHEY and SVGAGI.

The rearrangement uses TRBV19 and TRBJ1-5; a possible D gene is TRBD1 (6 bases). The CDR3 has 16 amino acids. V lost 4 bases and J 5 bases, leaving 18 bases between the germline ends. The V gene's germline CDR1 is LNHDA and CDR2 SQIVND (reference sequence). In DNA form, the CDR3 reads TGTGCCAGTAGTAGCGCGTGGGGGGGCAGGGATCAGCCCCAGCATTTT. It is translated as CASSSAWGGRDQPQHF. Using reference TRBV19 and TRBJ1-5 for the parts outside the CDR3, the full variable domain is DGGITQSPKYLFRKEGQNVTLSCEQNLNHDAMYWYRQDPGQGLRLIYYSQIVNDFQKGDIAEGYSVSREKKESFPLTVTSAQKNPTAFYLCASSSAWGGRDQPQHFGDGTRLSIL.

This clone was picked up one time. The chain links TRBV29-1 to TRBJ1-2; 7 nucleotides agree with TRBD1. Per the germline V gene, CDR1 is SQVTM and CDR2 is ANQGSEA. The CDR3 runs to 13 residues. The V segment lost 4 bases and the J segment 3 bases; nucleotides outside the gene matches: 5. This chain's CDR3 is CSVAGDSYYGYTF. The CDR3, as DNA: TGCAGCGTTGCGGGGGACAGCTACTATGGCTACACCTTC.

The J gene is TRBJ2-7, the V gene TRBV6-1; D unresolved. Trimming left V 1 base short and J 4 bases short, with 11 bases between. Looked up from germline, CDR1 is MNHNS and CDR2 is SASEGT. This CDR3 is 14 amino acids long. The CDR3 nucleotides read TGTGCCAGCAGTGAAGTTGGCATGCTTTACGAGCAGTACGTC. It encodes CASSEVGMLYEQYV.

The genes are TRBV7-8 and TRBJ2-6, with D perhaps matching TRBD1 (5 bases). V gave up 1 base and J gave up 2 bases, with 9 bases separating them. CDR1 SGHVS and CDR2 FQNEAQ come from the germline V gene. This CDR3 comprises 16 residues. The CDR3 here is CASSLGGRAGANVLTF. The CDR3, as DNA: TGTGCCAGCAGCTTAGGCGGCAGGGCTGGGGCCAACGTCCTGACTTTC.

This clone was counted a single time. This chain's CDR3 is CASSPADETQYF. The DNA of the CDR3 is TGTGCCAGCAGCCCCGCGGATGAGACCCAGTACTTC. The chain combines TRBV6-2 or TRBV6-3 with TRBJ2-5; D gene unclear. The germline CDR1 and CDR2 sequences are MNHEY and SVGEGT. This CDR3 contains 12 residues. The V and J ends lost 6 bases and 5 bases respectively, with 10 bases between them.